Below, 25 T cell receptor beta chains from the same sample are listed, as sequenced in a study of blood T cell repertoires in COVID-19. The method was immunoSEQ multiplex PCR; TCRdb's version includes in-frame clones alone and lacks a portion of them. The table has 250,000 to 300,000 clones, roughly nine tenths seen once; the top ten hold around 2.2%. Sequenced material: peripheral blood. The receptors shown here come from a woman in her twenties or thirties with COVID-19, enrolled during active disease.

J is TRBJ2-1 and V is TRBV6-1; TRBD2 might be the D (5 bases). The CDR3 length is 17 residues. Germline V gene lookup returns CDR1 MNHNS and CDR2 SASEGT. V was trimmed by 2 bases and J by 4 bases, leaving 18 bases between them. CDR3 nucleotides: TGTGCCAGCAGTGAATTTAACGCGGGCACCCCTTACAATGAGCAGTTCTTC. It translates to CASSEFNAGTPYNEQFF.

The J gene is TRBJ2-3, the V gene TRBV6-1, with 9 positions matching TRBD2. The CDR3 has 17 amino acids. V was pared by 4 bases and J by 6 bases, with 14 bases of the junction left unmatched. Germline CDR1 and CDR2: MNHNS and SASEGT. The chain's CDR3 is CASSAAGGWYGTDTQYF. The CDR3 coding sequence is TGTGCCAGCAGTGCAGCGGGAGGTTGGTACGGTACCGATACGCAGTATTTT.

The chain has TRBV25-1 and TRBJ1-1; 9 bases line up with TRBD1. There are 15 residues in the CDR3. V gave up 3 bases and J gave up 7 bases; unmatched junction bases: 9. Looked up from germline, CDR1 is MGHDK and CDR2 is SYGVNS. CDR3 loop: CASSETQPGQGEAFF. Here the CDR3 DNA reads TGTGCCAGCAGTGAGACCCAACCGGGACAGGGTGAAGCTTTCTTT. Full variable domain (missing parts from reference TRBV25-1 and TRBJ1-1): EADIYQTPRYLVIGTGKKITLECSQTMGHDKMYWYQQDPGMELHLIHYSYGVNSTEKGDLSSESTVSRIRTEHFPLTLESARPSHTSQYLCASSETQPGQGEAFFGQGTRLTVV.

V gene TRBV5-5 combines with J gene TRBJ2-2, with D perhaps matching TRBD2 (6 bases). This CDR3 is built from 17 residues. Germline V gene data show CDR1 as SGHKS and CDR2 as YYEKEE (reference sequence). Trimming cost V 1 base and J 0 bases, with 13 bases left between them. The CDR3 loop is CASSLIPSSANTGELFF. The CDR3 DNA reads as TGTGCCAGCAGCTTGATCCCCTCTAGCGCGAACACCGGGGAGCTGTTTTTT.

J is TRBJ2-7 and V is TRBV2, with 10 nucleotides matching TRBD2. CDR3 length: 17 residues. Germline V gene data show CDR1 as SNHLY and CDR2 as FYNNEI. V shed 1 base and J 3 bases; nucleotides not matched to a gene: 9. The CDR3 protein is CASSEDVRTSGLYEQYF. For the CDR3, the DNA is TGTGCCAGCAGTGAAGACGTTAGGACTAGCGGACTCTACGAGCAGTACTTC.

The gene calls are TRBV27 and TRBJ2-5; no firm D call. The V gene lost 4 bases and the J gene lost 1 base, with 22 bases spanning the gap. Germline CDR1 is MNHEY and CDR2 is SMNVEV (reference sequence). CDR3 length: 18 amino acids. CDR3 bases: TGTGCCAGCAGTTACCGACCACCCCTAGTTCCCGGCCAAGAGACCCAGTACTTC. It specifies CASSYRPPLVPGQETQYF.

The chain couples TRBV5-8 to TRBJ1-1; D gene unclear. Germline V gives CDR1 SGHTS, CDR2 YDEGEE. The CDR3 length is 13 residues. With 4 bases removed from V and 6 bases from J, the gap between germline ends came to 13 bases. The CDR3 protein is CASSLSGTAEAFF. The CDR3 region has the DNA TGTGCCAGCAGCCTTAGCGGTACCGCTGAAGCTTTCTTT.

This clone has a handful of counts. The rearrangement links TRBV5-4 to TRBJ1-3; TRBD1 agrees at 7 bases. With 2 bases clipped from V and 4 bases from J, the junction kept 9 bases outside the gene matches. This CDR3 has 16 amino acids. Germline V gene data show CDR1 as SGHNT and CDR2 as YYREEE (reference sequence). The CDR3 sequence is CASSFRRGGVGNTIYF. The CDR3 DNA follows: TGTGCCAGCAGCTTTCGGAGAGGGGGCGTGGGAAACACCATATATTTT.

The V and J genes are TRBV28 and TRBJ1-1, with D maybe TRBD1 (5 bases). The CDR3 runs to 13 residues. V was clipped by 1 base and J by 6 bases, with 9 bases between them. Germline CDR1 reads MDHEN; CDR2 reads SYDVKM. The CDR3 nucleotides are TGTGCCAGCAGTTTATCAGGGCGAGCTGAAGCTTTCTTT. Its protein is CASSLSGRAEAFF.

This rearrangement joins TRBV11-2 to TRBJ1-2; 9 positions match TRBD1. In germline, CDR1 is SGHAT, CDR2 FQNNGV. This CDR3 has 14 residues. V lost 4 bases and J lost 6; bases outside the gene matches: 6. The DNA for the CDR3 is TGTGCCAGCAGCTCAACACGACAGGGGGATGGCTACACCTTC. It codes for CASSSTRQGDGYTF.

The V and J genes are TRBV30 and TRBJ1-1; the D gene is possibly TRBD1 (6 bases). The CDR3 is 14 amino acids. V was cut by 3 bases and J by 3 bases, with 14 bases left in between. Germline lookup yields CDR1 GTSNPN and CDR2 SVGIG (reference sequence). The chain's CDR3 is CAWRGLTGYTEAFF. The CDR3, as DNA: TGTGCCTGGAGGGGCCTAACAGGGTACACTGAAGCTTTCTTT.

This clone was counted once. The rearrangement uses TRBV6-5 and TRBJ2-1; 7 nucleotides agree with TRBD2. V dropped 8 bases and J dropped 9; count of bases not matched to a gene: 16. The germline gives CDR1 MNHEY, CDR2 SVGAGI. CDR3 size: 15 residues. The CDR3 reads CASRSPRGLVGEQFF. CDR3 nucleotide sequence: TGTGCCAGCCGTAGCCCCCGAGGACTAGTAGGTGAGCAGTTCTTC.

This rearrangement joins TRBV6-4 to TRBJ2-1, with 7 bases fitting TRBD2. The germline CDR1 and CDR2 sequences are MRHNA and SNTAGT. The CDR3 is 11 residues long. Trimming took 6 bases from V and 15 from J; bases not matched to a gene: 8. The CDR3 DNA sequence: TGTGCCAGCAGAGGACTAGATGGGTGGTTCTTC. Its translation is CASRGLDGWFF.

Points on this clone: Within the sample, other DNA sequences also encode this same CDR3. This chain links TRBV7-6 with TRBJ2-2; TRBD2 agrees at 10 bases. The junction had 2 bases not matched to a gene; V was cut back by 1 base and J by 6 bases. Germline-derived CDR1 and CDR2 are SGHVS and FNYEAQ. The CDR3 loop spans 15 amino acids. The CDR3 nucleotides are TGTGCCAGCAGCTTAGGGCTAGCGGGAGCCGGGGAGCTGTTTTTT. Its protein product is CASSLGLAGAGELFF.

This chain connects TRBV19 to TRBJ2-3; 11 bases align to TRBD2. This CDR3 spans 15 amino acids. V shed 10 bases and J 3 bases; nucleotides not matched to a gene: 9. CDR1 LNHDA and CDR2 SQIVND come from the germline V gene (reference sequence). The CDR3 reads CATSVTSGVTDTQYF. In DNA, the CDR3 is TGTGCCACCTCCGTGACTAGCGGGGTAACAGATACGCAGTATTTT.

J is TRBJ1-4 and V is TRBV5-1, with 8 bases identical to TRBD1. The CDR3 totals 15 residues. The ends lost 0 bases at V and 5 bases at J; junction bases unmatched: 3. Germline V lookup: CDR1 SGHRS, CDR2 YFSETQ. CDR3 sequence (DNA): TGCGCCAGCAGCTTGGGGGACAGGACGAATGAAAAACTGTTTTTT. Its protein is CASSLGDRTNEKLFF.

This rearrangement joins TRBV10-3 to TRBJ2-1; 9 nucleotides match TRBD2. The germline CDR1 and CDR2 sequences are ENHRY and SYGVKD. This CDR3 contains 14 residues. V was clipped by 6 bases and J by 5 bases; unmatched bases: 5. The DNA for the CDR3 is TGTGCCATCAGGAGACTAGCGGATGACAATGAGCAGTTCTTC. It specifies CAIRRLADDNEQFF.

The V gene is TRBV9, the J gene TRBJ2-2, with unresolved D. V shed 5 bases and J shed 5 bases, with 4 bases lying between them. The CDR3 loop spans 11 amino acids. CDR1 SGDLS and CDR2 YYNGEE come from the germline V gene. This chain's CDR3 is CASRATGELFF. Here the CDR3 DNA reads TGTGCCAGCAGAGCGACCGGGGAGCTGTTTTTT.

V gene TRBV27 combines with J gene TRBJ1-2, with 7 bases that match TRBD1. V dropped 3 bases and J dropped 4; count of bases not matched to a gene: 8. The CDR3 is 15 residues long. Germline values: CDR1 MNHEY, CDR2 SMNVEV (reference sequence). The CDR3, as DNA: TGTGCCAGCAGTTTGAATCCAGGGACAGCCTATGGCTACACCTTC. Encoded protein: CASSLNPGTAYGYTF.

The J gene is TRBJ2-7, the V gene TRBV5-5; no firm D call. V lost 0 bases to trimming and J lost 0 bases, with 7 bases between them. CDR1 SGHKS and CDR2 YYEKEE come from the germline V gene (reference sequence). The CDR3 sequence is 14 residues long. The CDR3 region is CASSLARGSYEQYF. CDR3 DNA: TGTGCCAGCAGCTTGGCCAGAGGCTCCTACGAGCAGTACTTC.

The V gene is TRBV3-1 (or the pseudogene TRBV3-2), the J gene TRBJ1-2; tentatively, D is TRBD1 (5 bases). CDR1 LGHDT and CDR2 YNNKEL come from the germline V gene (reference sequence). This CDR3 spans 16 amino acids. Trimming stripped 0 bases from V and 10 bases from J, with 21 bases between. CDR3 in DNA: TGTGCCAGCAGCCAAGAAGTATGGTATCAGGGTAATGACTACACCTTC. Translated: CASSQEVWYQGNDYTF.

This chain connects TRBV27 to TRBJ1-2; 9 nucleotides agree with TRBD1. V was pared by 6 bases and J by 4 bases, with 6 bases of the junction left unmatched. This CDR3 spans 14 amino acids. Germline-derived CDR1 and CDR2 are MNHEY and SMNVEV (reference sequence). The CDR3 spells CASSPGQGIYGYTF. DNA for the CDR3: TGTGCCAGCAGCCCGGGACAGGGTATCTATGGCTACACCTTC.

The chain links TRBV27 to TRBJ2-5; TRBD1 might be the D (6 bases). CDR3 size: 13 residues. The V end was cut by 5 bases, the J end by 4 bases, with 11 bases between. From germline, CDR1 is MNHEY and CDR2 SMNVEV (reference sequence). The CDR3 is CASSPRDTETQYF. The CDR3 coding sequence is TGTGCCAGCAGTCCCAGGGACACAGAGACCCAGTACTTC.

V gene TRBV5-1 combines with J gene TRBJ1-1; TRBD1 agrees at 7 bases. The CDR3 extends over 14 amino acids. V gave up 4 bases and J gave up 8 bases; unmatched junction bases: 11. Germline V gene data show CDR1 as SGHRS and CDR2 as YFSETQ. The CDR3 region is CASSDLQGTLEAFF. CDR3 bases: TGCGCCAGCAGCGATTTACAGGGGACCCTCGAAGCTTTCTTT.

The rearrangement links TRBV19 to TRBJ1-1; D perhaps matches TRBD1 (5 bases). CDR3 length: 11 amino acids. CDR1 and CDR2 (germline): LNHDA, SQIVND (reference sequence). V was cut by 11 bases and J by 6 bases, with 13 bases left in between. CDR3 bases: TGTGCCGCCACTGGGGCGGCTGAAGCTTTCTTT. Translation gives CAATGAAEAFF. The full variable domain, completed using reference TRBV19 and TRBJ1-1, is DGGITQSPKYLFRKEGQNVTLSCEQNLNHDAMYWYRQDPGQGLRLIYYSQIVNDFQKGDIAEGYSVSREKKESFPLTVTSAQKNPTAFYLCAATGAAEAFFGQGTRLTVV.